This is a list of T cell receptor beta chains from one sample in a study of cytomegalovirus exposure and HLA in healthy donors. The protocol was immunoSEQ multiplex PCR, while the TCRdb copy is restricted to in-frame clones and leaves out a portion. Among under 200,000 clones listed, roughly an eighth were seen once. The sample taken for sequencing was PBMCs. These receptors were collected from a man aged 50 to 59 in good health and CMV-seropositive. Both conserved end residues are part of each CDR3. D genes are given only for firm matches. Clone size, where shown, is once, few, many, or a class for clones that have expanded.

j_gene	len	d_gene	abundance	v_gene	CDR3nt	CDR3aa
TRBJ1-6	14	TRBD1	-	TRBV19	TGTGCCAGTAACTTACAGGGGGCCAGTTCACCCCTCCACTTT	CASNLQGASSPLHF
TRBJ1-1	14	TRBD1	-	TRBV2	TGTGCCAGCAGTGGACAGGGGGCTCCGGTGGAAGCTTTCTTT	CASSGQGAPVEAFF
TRBJ2-1	13	-	-	TRBV19	TGTGCCAGTAGTATAGCGAGGGACAATGAGCAGTTCTTC	CASSIARDNEQFF
TRBJ2-1	20	-	-	TRBV30	TGTGCCTGGAGTGTAGAATATAGATTAAGGGAGACTAGCTCCTACAATGAGCAGTTCTTC	CAWSVEYRLRETSSYNEQFF
TRBJ2-5	14	-	-	TRBV4-3	TGCGCCAGCAGCCCTTCCGTTAGTATGGAGACCCAGTACTTC	CASSPSVSMETQYF
TRBJ1-1	16	TRBD1	-	TRBV19	TGTGCCAGTAGTATGAGGGGGAGACAGGGTAACACTGAAGCTTTCTTT	CASSMRGRQGNTEAFF
TRBJ2-3	18	TRBD2	few	TRBV28	TGTGCCAGCAGTCCGTCTTTTAATCTCGGCGGGAGGGTGGATACGCAGTATTTT	CASSPSFNLGGRVDTQYF
TRBJ1-5	15	-	-	TRBV25-1	TGTGCCAGCGCTAATCAGCAGGGTTACAATCAGCCCCAGCATTTT	CASANQQGYNQPQHF
TRBJ2-5	17	-	-	TRBV7-2	TGTGCCAGCAGCTTAGTGTTTAGCGGTGTGTACCAAGAGACCCAGTACTTC	CASSLVFSGVYQETQYF
TRBJ2-2	14	-	-	TRBV7-9	TGTGCCAGCAGCTTAACCCGGACAGACGGGGAGCTGTTTTTT	CASSLTRTDGELFF
TRBJ2-1	19	TRBD1	few	TRBV6-1	TGTGCCAGCAGTGAAGCTGGGACAGGGTCGAATAGGTTGAGAAATGAGCAGTTCTTC	CASSEAGTGSNRLRNEQFF
TRBJ1-2	18	-	few	TRBV2	TGTGCCAGCAGTGATAACGACAATTGGACAGTGGAATGGGGTGGCTACACCTTC	CASSDNDNWTVEWGGYTF
TRBJ1-4	15	TRBD1	-	TRBV19	TGTGCCAGTAGCATAGGCGACAGGGCCAATGAAAAACTGTTTTTT	CASSIGDRANEKLFF
TRBJ2-3	17	-	few	TRBV27	TGTGCCAGCAGTTTAAGGGCTAGCCTCTCAGGCACAGATACGCAGTATTTT	CASSLRASLSGTDTQYF
TRBJ2-5	16	-	-	TRBV5-6	TGTGCCAGCAGCCCTGGACGACTAGAACCACAAGAGACCCAGTACTTC	CASSPGRLEPQETQYF
TRBJ1-6	15	-	few	TRBV5-1	TGCGCCAGCAGCTTGGACAGGGCGGGTAATTCACCCCTCCACTTT	CASSLDRAGNSPLHF
TRBJ1-6	15	-	-	TRBV7-2	TGTGCCAGCAGCTTAGCGGGGGGGGAAAATTCACCCCTCCACTTT	CASSLAGGENSPLHF
TRBJ2-7	15	-	few	TRBV11-3	TGTGCCAGCAGCTTAGCAGCGTCAGCAGCCTACGAGCAGTACTTC	CASSLAASAAYEQYF
TRBJ1-1	13	-	many	TRBV9	TGTGCCAGCGGGTTGGGGGGGAACACTGAAGCTTTCTTT	CASGLGGNTEAFF
TRBJ1-3	17	-	-	TRBV9	TGTGCCAGCAGCGTAGCCCCGACAGGCCTCTCTGGAAACACCATATATTTT	CASSVAPTGLSGNTIYF
TRBJ1-1	15	-	-	TRBV5-6	TGTGCCAGCAGCTTGGCAGCTGGGCCGGGGACTGAAGCTTTCTTT	CASSLAAGPGTEAFF
TRBJ1-4	17	TRBD1	-	TRBV4-3	TGCGCCAGCAGCCAAGCGTCTAGGGGGCGAGGTAATGAAAAACTGTTTTTT	CASSQASRGRGNEKLFF
TRBJ1-1	16	TRBD1	few	TRBV4-3	TGCGCCAGCAGCCTGAGCCCGACAGGGGCGAACACTGAAGCTTTCTTT	CASSLSPTGANTEAFF
TRBJ2-2	16	-	once	TRBV19	TGTGCCAGTAGTAGCGTCCTAGGGGGTTACACCGGGGAGCTGTTTTTT	CASSSVLGGYTGELFF
TRBJ1-3	14	-	-	TRBV5-1	TGCGCCAGCAGCGAAACTTCCTCTGGAAACACCATATATTTT	CASSETSSGNTIYF
TRBJ2-7	12	TRBD1	few	TRBV11-3	TGTGCCAGCGGCACAGGGGGAGACGAGCAGTACTTC	CASGTGGDEQYF